This T cell receptor beta chain was recorded in a study of T cells in Graves' hyperthyroidism and ophthalmopathy. Across the whole study: Peripheral blood was collected at initial diagnosis, before any treatment.

This clonotype was recorded at least ten times. Its target is not known. Ophthalmopathy patients showed a Clinical Activity Score of at least 3, NOSPECS grade of at least 4 and duration under 3 months. Source material for PBMCs was about 10 ml fresh peripheral blood. Whole-study results and caveats: Stable hyperthyroidism was told apart from ophthalmopathy by a model built on 13 V-J features.

TCR beta CDR3 region amplification was performed from RNA transcripts. In the first-round RT-PCR of the TCR CDR3, the HTBI primer set was used. TCRdb reanalysed the multiplex PCR reads using MiXCR and keeps one entry per CDR3 protein. The sample includes about 640,000 distinct CDR3 sequences, roughly 20% of them seen just once. The V and J ends lost 1 base and 2 bases respectively, with 10 bases between them. Germline CDR1 reads SGHDT; CDR2 reads YYEEEE. This CDR3 has 15 residues. Sequences were obtained from blood. V and J are TRBV5-6 and TRBJ2-4; D call uncertain. This sequence originates from a young man with Graves' ophthalmopathy. The CDR3 DNA is TGTGCCAGCAGCTTGACCTCCGCTTCCAAAAACATTCAGTACTTC. As protein: CASSLTSASKNIQYF. Filled out from reference TRBV5-6 and TRBJ2-4, the complete variable domain reads DAGVTQSPTHLIKTRGQQVTLRCSPKSGHDTVSWYQQALGQGPQFIFQYYEEEERQRGNFPDRFSGHQFPNYSSELNVNALLLGDSALYLCASSLTSASKNIQYFGAGTRLSVL.